One and the same sample provided the 20 T cell receptor beta chains below, sequenced in a study of shared clonotypes between healthy human individuals. Only in-frame clones appear in the TCRdb table, and some are missing; sequencing was by immunoSEQ multiplex PCR. The sample has about 1.5 million clones; approximately 98% are singletons. The specimen sequenced was naive CD4+ T cells sorted from blood. The subset denotes: CD45RA+ positively selected. The receptors derive from a man aged 30 to 39 in good health.

This clone has just one count. The CDR3 is CASSLDQETQYF. CDR3 DNA: TGTGCCAGCAGCCTGGACCAAGAGACCCAGTACTTC. The chain employs TRBV5-8 and TRBJ2-5; D is unclear. V gave up 4 bases and J gave up 0 bases, with 4 bases separating them. Germline lookup yields CDR1 SGHTS and CDR2 YDEGEE. The CDR3 runs 12 residues.

In its sample, this clone was seen once. The chain carries TRBV2 and TRBJ2-2; D is uncertain. Germline V gene lookup returns CDR1 SNHLY and CDR2 FYNNEI. This CDR3 is built from 13 residues. The germline V and J ends were trimmed by 5 bases and 5 bases, with 9 bases remaining between them. DNA for the CDR3: TGTGCCAGCAGTTTAGGGTGGACCGGGGAGCTGTTTTTT. The encoded protein is CASSLGWTGELFF.

The chain carries TRBV6-1 and TRBJ2-3; D gene uncertain. Germline lookup yields CDR1 MNHNS and CDR2 SASEGT. Trimming stripped 1 base from V and 9 bases from J, with 5 bases between. CDR3 length: 11 residues. The CDR3 reads CASSEGPTQYF. CDR3 sequence (DNA): TGTGCCAGCAGTGAAGGGCCCACGCAGTATTTT.

Concerning this clone itself: Within the sample, other DNA sequences also encode this same CDR3. The chain carries TRBV10-1 and TRBJ2-1; D unresolved. The CDR3 loop spans 14 amino acids. V shed 0 bases and J shed 2 bases, with 5 bases lying between them. The germline V gene has CDR1 WNHNN and CDR2 SYGVQD (reference sequence). CDR3 region: CASSESGTYNEQFF. CDR3 nucleotide sequence: TGCGCCAGCAGTGAGTCGGGCACCTACAATGAGCAGTTCTTC.

The chain carries TRBV11-2 and TRBJ2-4; possibly TRBD2 for D (6 bases). V lost 0 bases and J 10 bases, leaving 10 bases between the germline ends. Germline V gene sequence: CDR1 SGHAT, CDR2 FQNNGV. This CDR3 is built from 13 residues. The CDR3 sequence: CASSLDGGRIQYF. DNA for the CDR3: TGTGCCAGCAGCTTAGATGGGGGGAGGATTCAGTACTTC.

This rearrangement joins TRBV7-9 to TRBJ1-5, with D possibly being TRBD1 (5 bases). From germline, CDR1 is SEHNR and CDR2 FQNEAQ (reference sequence). The V end was cut by 5 bases, the J end by 4 bases, with 15 bases between. The CDR3 consists of 15 residues. CDR3 amino acids: CASSPDPGQNQPQHF. CDR3 DNA: TGTGCCAGCAGCCCCGACCCGGGGCAAAATCAGCCCCAGCATTTT.

This clone has only one observation. The J gene is TRBJ2-1, the V gene TRBV5-1; 11 nucleotides line up with TRBD2. Germline CDR1 reads SGHRS; CDR2 reads YFSETQ. The length of the CDR3 is 15 residues. V gave up 2 bases and J gave up 6 bases; unmatched junction bases: 4. The CDR3 DNA reads TGCGCCAGCAGCTTACTAGCGGGAGTTGGCAATGAGCAGTTCTTC. This sequence encodes CASSLLAGVGNEQFF.

V and J are TRBV10-2 and TRBJ1-4, with unresolved D. The CDR3 length is 12 residues. V was cut by 3 bases and J by 7 bases, with 6 bases left in between. Germline assignment: CDR1 WSHSY and CDR2 SAAADI. The CDR3 region has the DNA TGCGCCAGCAGTGACCGGGGTGAAAAACTGTTTTTT. Translation: CASSDRGEKLFF.

V gene TRBV5-6 combines with J gene TRBJ2-7; TRBD2 might be the D (5 bases). This CDR3 has 13 residues. Germline-derived CDR1 and CDR2 are SGHDT and YYEEEE. Between the trimmed V and J ends, which lost 1 base and 5 bases, there was a span of 10 bases. CDR3 sequence: CASSLLEGHEQYF. DNA of the CDR3: TGTGCCAGCAGCTTGCTAGAGGGCCACGAGCAGTACTTC.

For the CDR3, the DNA is TGCGCCAGCAGCCCCAAAATGAACACTGAAGCTTTCTTT. Amino acid sequence: CASSPKMNTEAFF. The chain couples TRBV10-1 to TRBJ1-1, with unresolved D. Germline CDR1 is WNHNN and CDR2 is SYGVQD (reference sequence). Trimming removed 6 bases at V and 0 bases at J, with 8 bases between. The CDR3 length is 13 residues.

The chain joins TRBV29-1 to TRBJ1-1; TRBD1 aligns across 10 bases. J lost 0 bases, V lost 8 bases, and 9 bases had no gene match. CDR3 length: 15 residues. Germline V CDR1 and CDR2: SQVTM, ANQGSEA. CDR3 sequence: CSFRTGGLLNTEAFF. The CDR3 region has the DNA TGCAGCTTTCGGACAGGGGGGTTATTGAACACTGAAGCTTTCTTT.

Concerning this clone: Additional DNA sequences in this sample encode the identical CDR3. The V and J genes are TRBV11-2 and TRBJ2-1, with TRBD2 matching over 8 bases. The germline V gene has CDR1 SGHAT and CDR2 FQNNGV. The CDR3 contains 15 residues. The V segment lost 3 bases and the J segment 0 bases; nucleotides outside the gene matches: 1. The CDR3 sequence: CASSLAGGSYNEQFF. CDR3 DNA sequence: TGTGCCAGCAGCTTGGCGGGGGGCTCCTACAATGAGCAGTTCTTC.

V is TRBV5-6 and J is TRBJ1-1; D is perhaps TRBD1 (5 bases). V lost 0 bases to trimming and J lost 10 bases, with 16 bases between them. From germline, CDR1 is SGHDT and CDR2 YYEEEE. The CDR3 sequence is 14 residues long. The CDR3 nucleotides are TGTGCCAGCAGCTTGGTTTCGGGACCCTCGGGAGCTTTCTTT. This encodes CASSLVSGPSGAFF.

In this sample, this clone turned up once. V usage is TRBV7-9 and J usage is TRBJ2-7; TRBD2 is a possible D gene (5 bases). CDR1 and CDR2 from the germline V gene are SEHNR and FQNEAQ (reference sequence). The CDR3 loop spans 16 amino acids. V was trimmed by 3 bases and J by 4 bases, leaving 19 bases between them. The CDR3 region has the DNA TGTGCCAGCAGCTTGGGCCGAGGAGGCACGCAATACGAGCAGTACTTC. Residues: CASSLGRGGTQYEQYF.

The chain recombines TRBV5-5 with TRBJ2-3; no definite D call. V was shortened by 0 bases and J by 0 bases, with 8 bases between the two germline ends. The CDR3 covers 15 residues. Germline values: CDR1 SGHKS, CDR2 YYEKEE (reference sequence). CDR3 sequence reads: CASSLVAKSTDTQYF. The CDR3 DNA is TGTGCCAGCAGCTTGGTGGCCAAAAGCACAGATACGCAGTATTTT.

The chain couples TRBV5-1 to TRBJ2-3; tentative D call: TRBD1 (6 bases). V was trimmed by 4 bases and J by 0 bases, leaving 21 bases between them. Per the germline V gene, CDR1 is SGHRS and CDR2 is YFSETQ. There are 18 residues in the CDR3. The CDR3 DNA follows: TGCGCCAGCAGCAGCCCTACCGGGACAACCTTAAGCACAGATACGCAGTATTTT. It codes for CASSSPTGTTLSTDTQYF.

V usage is TRBV28 and J usage is TRBJ1-3; 7 bases line up with TRBD1. This CDR3 has 17 amino acids. The V segment lost 5 bases and the J segment 1 base; nucleotides outside the gene matches: 11. The germline V gene has CDR1 MDHEN and CDR2 SYDVKM. The CDR3 bases are TGTGCCAGCAGTGTTATACAGGGGATCCTTTCTGGAAACACCATATATTTT. This translates into CASSVIQGILSGNTIYF.

CDR3 sequence (DNA): TGCGCCAGCAGCTTGATAGCGGGAGCACATGAGCAGTTCTTC. Translated, it gives CASSLIAGAHEQFF. V usage is TRBV5-1 and J usage is TRBJ2-1; TRBD2 matches 9 bases. This CDR3 region has 14 residues. V was clipped by 1 base and J by 8 bases; unmatched bases: 4. Per the germline V gene, CDR1 is SGHRS and CDR2 is YFSETQ. The variable domain in full, with the rest retrieved from reference TRBV5-1 and TRBJ2-1, is KAGVTQTPRYLIKTRGQQVTLSCSPISGHRSVSWYQQTPGQGLQFLFEYFSETQRNKGNFPGRFSGRQFSNSRSEMNVSTLELGDSALYLCASSLIAGAHEQFFGPGTRLTVL.

This sequence joins TRBV6-1 and TRBJ2-2, with no clear D. CDR3 length: 14 residues. Germline V lookup: CDR1 MNHNS, CDR2 SASEGT. V lost 4 bases to trimming and J lost 4 bases, with 10 bases between them. The chain's CDR3 is CASSVPVGTGELFF. CDR3 DNA sequence: TGTGCCAGCAGTGTACCAGTCGGCACCGGGGAGCTGTTTTTT.

A note on this clone: Other DNA sequences in the sample encode the same CDR3. The chain employs TRBV5-6 and TRBJ2-7; possibly TRBD1 for D (5 bases). This CDR3 has 14 amino acids. Between the trimmed V and J ends, which lost 0 bases and 4 bases, there was a span of 11 bases. Germline V lookup: CDR1 SGHDT, CDR2 YYEEEE. CDR3 amino acids: CASSLGQSSYEQYF. The CDR3 DNA is TGTGCCAGCAGCTTGGGACAGAGCTCTTACGAGCAGTACTTC.